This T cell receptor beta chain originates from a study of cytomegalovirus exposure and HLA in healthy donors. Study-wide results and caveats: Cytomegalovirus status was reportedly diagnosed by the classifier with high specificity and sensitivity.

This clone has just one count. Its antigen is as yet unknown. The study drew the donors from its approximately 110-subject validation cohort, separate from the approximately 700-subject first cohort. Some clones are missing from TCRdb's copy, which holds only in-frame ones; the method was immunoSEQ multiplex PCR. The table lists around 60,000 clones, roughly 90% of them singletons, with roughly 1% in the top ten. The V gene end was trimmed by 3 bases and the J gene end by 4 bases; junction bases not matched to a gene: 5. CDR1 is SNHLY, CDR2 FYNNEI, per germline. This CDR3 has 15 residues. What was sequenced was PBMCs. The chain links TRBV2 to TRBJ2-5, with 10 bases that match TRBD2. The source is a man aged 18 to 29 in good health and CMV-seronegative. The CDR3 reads CASSESLAGRETQYF. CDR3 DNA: TGTGCCAGCAGTGAGTCACTAGCGGGAAGAGAGACCCAGTACTTC. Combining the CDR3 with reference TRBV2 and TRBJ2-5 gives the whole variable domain EPEVTQTPSHQVTQMGQEVILRCVPISNHLYFYWYRQILGQKVEFLVSFYNNEISEKSEIFDDQFSVERPDGSNFTLKIRSTKLEDSAMYFCASSESLAGRETQYFGPGTRLLVL.